The rows below give T cell receptor beta chains drawn from one sample of a study of blood T cells in healthy people across ages. TCRdb reanalysed the 5' RACE reads using MiXCR and keeps one entry per CDR3 protein. The data hold some 1,800,000 distinct CDR3 sequences, with roughly two fifths observed a single time. The material sequenced was blood. The receptors were gathered from a human donor in good health. Both conserved end residues are part of each CDR3. A D gene is named only where the DNA matches it firmly. Only some rows state a clone size, as once, few, many or a class for expanded clones.

cdr3_aa | cdr3_nt | j_call | v_call | clone_size | d_call
CASSLYFLGDTQYF | TGCGCCAGCAGCTTGTATTTCCTGGGAGATACGCAGTATTTT | TRBJ2-3 | TRBV5-1 | - | -
CSVRPSTVTDTQYF | TGCAGCGTCAGGCCCTCGACAGTCACAGATACGCAGTATTTT | TRBJ2-3 | TRBV29-1 | few | -
CSVEMRDAYEQYF | TGCAGCGTTGAGATGCGCGACGCATACGAGCAGTACTTC | TRBJ2-7 | TRBV29-1 | - | -
CSAALLLGPQLGEQFF | TGCAGTGCCGCACTTCTCTTGGGGCCCCAATTAGGTGAGCAGTTCTTC | TRBJ2-1 | TRBV20-1 | - | -
CASSPREARSRNTIYF | TGTGCCAGCAGCCCCCGGGAGGCAAGGTCTAGAAACACCATATATTTT | TRBJ1-3 | TRBV7-2 | - | -
CASSGSGANVLTF | TGTGCCAGCAGTGGGTCTGGGGCCAACGTCCTGACTTTC | TRBJ2-6 | TRBV19 | many | -
CSVQVGGGTVYYNEQFF | TGCAGCGTTCAGGTAGGAGGGGGGACAGTGTACTACAATGAGCAGTTCTTC | TRBJ2-1 | TRBV29-1 | - | -
CASSHDKGLQVGSYEQYF | TGTGCCAGCAGCCATGACAAGGGGTTGCAGGTTGGGTCCTACGAGCAGTACTTC | TRBJ2-7 | TRBV13 | few | -
CAVVWAGNYGYTF | TGTGCCGTTGTCTGGGCCGGCAACTATGGCTACACCTTC | TRBJ1-2 | TRBV7-6 | - | -
CASSGGDQIQETQYF | TGTGCCAGCAGCGGGGGGGACCAAATCCAAGAGACCCAGTACTTC | TRBJ2-5 | TRBV9 | once | -
CASSVTSGGETQYF | TGTGCCAGCAGCGTGACTAGCGGGGGGGAGACCCAGTACTTC | TRBJ2-5 | TRBV9 | many | TRBD2
CAISGETGSGYTF | TGTGCCATCAGTGGGGAGACGGGGTCAGGCTACACCTTC | TRBJ1-2 | TRBV10-3 | few | -
CASSELARVQPQHF | TGCGCCAGCAGTGAGTTGGCAAGGGTCCAGCCCCAGCATTTT | TRBJ1-5 | TRBV10-2 | - | -
CASSYKTGDPTDTQYF | TGTGCCAGCAGTTACAAAACAGGGGACCCAACAGATACGCAGTATTTT | TRBJ2-3 | TRBV6-6 | - | TRBD1
CASSQMVVGVGELFF | TGCGCCAGCAGCCAAATGGTTGTAGGTGTTGGGGAGCTGTTTTTT | TRBJ2-2 | TRBV4-3 | - | -
CASSQLQGAPLSGANVLTF | TGCGCCAGCAGCCAATTACAGGGGGCTCCCCTCTCTGGGGCCAACGTCCTGACTTTC | TRBJ2-6 | TRBV4-1 | - | TRBD1
CASSQRTALSIDGYTF | TGTGCCAGCAGCCAACGGACAGCCCTGTCGATCGATGGCTACACCTTC | TRBJ1-2 | TRBV7-2 | - | -
CASSYDSYSTDTQYF | TGTGCCAGCAGTTACGATAGCTATAGCACAGATACGCAGTATTTT | TRBJ2-3 | TRBV6-5 | - | -
CASSFGRVAEQFF | TGTGCCAGCAGTTTCGGTAGGGTCGCTGAGCAGTTCTTC | TRBJ2-1 | TRBV12-3/TRBV12-4 | - | -
CSGLSTIGGYTF | TGCAGCGGCTTGTCTACGATCGGTGGCTACACCTTC | TRBJ1-2 | TRBV29-1 | - | -
CASSLSRDTLYNEQFF | TGCGCCAGCAGCTTAAGCCGGGACACGCTTTACAATGAGCAGTTCTTC | TRBJ2-1 | TRBV5-1 | few | -
CAISETRKGETQYF | TGTGCCATCAGTGAGACCCGAAAAGGAGAGACCCAGTACTTC | TRBJ2-5 | TRBV10-3 | few | -
CASSGLAGSLYEQYF | TGTGCCAGCAGCGGACTAGCGGGGTCCCTCTACGAGCAGTACTTC | TRBJ2-7 | TRBV11-2 | few | TRBD2
CASSRAPQGAQFF | TGTGCCAGCAGTCGCGCGCCACAGGGGGCGCAGTTCTTC | TRBJ2-1 | TRBV28 | - | TRBD1
CASSYKGRTEAFF | TGTGCCAGCAGTTACAAGGGTAGGACTGAAGCTTTCTTT | TRBJ1-1 | TRBV6-2/TRBV6-3 | - | -
CASSHSRNGDYEQYF | TGTGCCAGCAGTCACTCCCGGAACGGGGACTACGAGCAGTACTTC | TRBJ2-7 | TRBV6-6 | - | -
CASSDLRISQYF | TGTGCCAGCAGTGATTTGAGAATTTCGCAGTACTTC | TRBJ2-5 | TRBV2 | - | -
CASSPDLFGGEGADTQYF | TGTGCCAGCAGCCCCGATTTGTTCGGGGGGGAAGGCGCAGATACGCAGTATTTT | TRBJ2-3 | TRBV9 | few | TRBD2
CASSLDGTRGTQYF | TGTGCCAGCAGTTTAGACGGAACAAGGGGTACGCAGTATTTT | TRBJ2-3 | TRBV12-3/TRBV12-4 | few | -
CASRDLGSYEQYF | TGCGCCAGCAGGGACCTGGGCTCCTACGAGCAGTACTTC | TRBJ2-7 | TRBV4-1 | - | -
CASTPNGRAGTQYF | TGTGCCAGCACCCCGAATGGTCGAGCGGGGACCCAGTACTTC | TRBJ2-5 | TRBV12-3/TRBV12-4 | - | -
CSVRPPNSYEQYF | TGCAGCGTTCGCCCACCTAACTCCTACGAGCAGTACTTC | TRBJ2-7 | TRBV29-1 | many | -
CSARFYNEQFF | TGCAGTGCTAGGTTTTACAATGAGCAGTTCTTC | TRBJ2-1 | TRBV20-1 | - | -
CSAPGDAWNTEAFF | TGCAGTGCTCCCGGAGACGCTTGGAACACTGAAGCTTTCTTT | TRBJ1-1 | TRBV20-1 | - | -
CSVRGAYGYTF | TGCAGTGTACGGGGCGCCTATGGCTACACCTTC | TRBJ1-2 | TRBV20-1 | many | -
CSVISDGTYEQYF | TGCAGCGTCATATCGGACGGAACCTACGAGCAGTACTTC | TRBJ2-7 | TRBV29-1 | many | -
CASSGTGLPETQYF | TGTGCCAGCAGTGGAACAGGGTTACCTGAGACCCAGTACTTC | TRBJ2-5 | TRBV28 | - | -
CASSLARQGAFGYEQYF | TGTGCCAGCAGCTTAGCGCGACAGGGGGCGTTCGGGTACGAGCAGTACTTC | TRBJ2-7 | TRBV7-9 | - | TRBD1
CASSVSRDRGILRSSYNEQFF | TGTGCCAGCAGCGTCTCTCGGGACAGGGGAATTCTGAGAAGCTCCTACAATGAGCAGTTCTTC | TRBJ2-1 | TRBV9 | - | TRBD1
CSVRTGTYGYTF | TGCAGCGTCCGGACAGGGACCTATGGCTACACCTTC | TRBJ1-2 | TRBV29-1 | many | TRBD1
CASSPLGAISGANVLTF | TGTGCCAGCAGTCCTTTGGGGGCCATATCTGGGGCCAACGTCCTGACTTTC | TRBJ2-6 | TRBV27 | once | -
CASSLGPLWDEQYF | TGTGCCAGCAGCTTAGGTCCTTTATGGGACGAGCAGTACTTC | TRBJ2-7 | TRBV7-2 | - | -
CASSELAGLNSPYEQYF | TGTGCCAGCAGCGAACTAGCGGGGCTCAACAGCCCCTACGAGCAGTACTTC | TRBJ2-7 | TRBV4-2 | few | TRBD2
CASTRGQGLDYGYTF | TGTGCCAGCACCCGAGGACAGGGGTTGGACTATGGCTACACCTTC | TRBJ1-2 | TRBV6-2/TRBV6-3 | - | TRBD1
CASSYAMRGNQFF | TGTGCCAGCAGTTACGCCATGAGAGGTAACCAGTTCTTC | TRBJ2-1 | TRBV6-5 | few | -
CASSFGGQYYEQYF | TGTGCCAGCAGCTTTGGGGGTCAATACTACGAGCAGTACTTC | TRBJ2-7 | TRBV7-2 | few | -